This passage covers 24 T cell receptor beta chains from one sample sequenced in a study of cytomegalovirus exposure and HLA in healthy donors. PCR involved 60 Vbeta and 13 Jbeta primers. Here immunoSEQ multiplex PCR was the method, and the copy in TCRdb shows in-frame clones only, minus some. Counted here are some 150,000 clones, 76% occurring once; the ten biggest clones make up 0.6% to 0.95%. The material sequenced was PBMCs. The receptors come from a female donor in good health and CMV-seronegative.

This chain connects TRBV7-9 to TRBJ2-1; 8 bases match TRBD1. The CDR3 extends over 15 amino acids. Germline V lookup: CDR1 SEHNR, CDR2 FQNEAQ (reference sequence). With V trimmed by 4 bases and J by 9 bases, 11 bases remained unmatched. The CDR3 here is CASSSTDREVLEQFF. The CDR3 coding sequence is TGTGCCAGCAGCTCGACGGACAGGGAGGTGCTTGAGCAGTTCTTC.

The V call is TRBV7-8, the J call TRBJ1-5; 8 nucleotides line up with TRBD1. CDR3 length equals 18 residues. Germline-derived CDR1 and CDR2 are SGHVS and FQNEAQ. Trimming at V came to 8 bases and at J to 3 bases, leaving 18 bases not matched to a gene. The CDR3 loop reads CASPLRTGPSANNQPQHF. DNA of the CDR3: TGTGCCAGCCCCCTACGGACAGGGCCATCGGCCAACAATCAGCCCCAGCATTTT.

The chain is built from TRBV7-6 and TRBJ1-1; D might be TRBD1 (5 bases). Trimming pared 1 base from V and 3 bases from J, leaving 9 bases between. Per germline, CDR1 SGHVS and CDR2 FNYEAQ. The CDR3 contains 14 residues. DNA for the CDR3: TGTGCCAGCAGCTTAGGGGCGGGGGACACTGAAGCTTTCTTT. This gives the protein CASSLGAGDTEAFF.

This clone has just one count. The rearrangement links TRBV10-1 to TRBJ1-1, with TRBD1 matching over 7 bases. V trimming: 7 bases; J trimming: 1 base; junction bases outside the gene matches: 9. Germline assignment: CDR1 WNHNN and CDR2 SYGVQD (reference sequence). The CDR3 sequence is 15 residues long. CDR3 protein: CASIRPGTENTEAFF. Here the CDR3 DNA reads TGCGCCAGCATCCGCCCCGGGACAGAGAACACTGAAGCTTTCTTT.

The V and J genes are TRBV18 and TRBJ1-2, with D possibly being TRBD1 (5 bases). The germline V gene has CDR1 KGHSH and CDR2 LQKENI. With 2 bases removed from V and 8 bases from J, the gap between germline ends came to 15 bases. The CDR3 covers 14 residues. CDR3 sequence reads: CASSPFPGGDGYTF. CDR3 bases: TGTGCCAGCTCACCATTTCCCGGGGGGGACGGCTACACCTTC.

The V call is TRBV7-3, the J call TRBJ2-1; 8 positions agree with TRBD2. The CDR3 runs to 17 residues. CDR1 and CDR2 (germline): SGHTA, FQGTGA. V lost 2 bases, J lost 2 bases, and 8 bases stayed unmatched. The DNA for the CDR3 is TGTGCCAGCAGCTTAGACGGGGGGGGAGTCCCCTACAATGAGCAGTTCTTC. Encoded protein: CASSLDGGGVPYNEQFF.

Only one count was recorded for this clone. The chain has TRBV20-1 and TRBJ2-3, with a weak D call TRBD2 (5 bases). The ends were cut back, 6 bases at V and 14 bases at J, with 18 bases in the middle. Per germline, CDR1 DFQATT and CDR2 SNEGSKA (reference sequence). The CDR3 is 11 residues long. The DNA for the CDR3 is TGCAGTGCCTCGGACGGGATAAATAGGTATTTT. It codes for CSASDGINRYF.

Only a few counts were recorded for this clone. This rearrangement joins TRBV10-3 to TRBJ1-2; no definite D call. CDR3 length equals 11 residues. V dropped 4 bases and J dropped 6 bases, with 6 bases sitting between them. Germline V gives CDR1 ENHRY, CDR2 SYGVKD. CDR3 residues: CAISARNGYTF. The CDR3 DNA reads TGTGCCATCAGTGCCAGAAATGGCTACACCTTC.

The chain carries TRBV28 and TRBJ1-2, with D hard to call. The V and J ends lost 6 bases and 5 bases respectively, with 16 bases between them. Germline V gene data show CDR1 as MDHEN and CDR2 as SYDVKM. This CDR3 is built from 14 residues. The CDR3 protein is CASSPLGRGYGYTF. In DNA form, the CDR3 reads TGTGCCAGCAGCCCCTTGGGAAGAGGGTATGGCTACACCTTC.

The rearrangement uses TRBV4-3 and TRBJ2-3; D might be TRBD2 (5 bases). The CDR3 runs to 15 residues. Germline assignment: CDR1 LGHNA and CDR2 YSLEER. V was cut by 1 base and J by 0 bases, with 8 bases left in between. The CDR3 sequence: CASSQGPGSTDTQYF. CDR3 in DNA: TGCGCCAGCAGCCAAGGGCCGGGAAGCACAGATACGCAGTATTTT.

This CDR3 is CSGAGGREGGYTF. CDR3 DNA sequence: TGCAGCGGTGCAGGGGGCCGCGAGGGGGGCTACACCTTC. The chain employs TRBV29-1 and TRBJ1-2, with 8 bases identical to TRBD1. V lost 7 bases, J lost 8 bases, and 12 bases stayed unmatched. Germline-derived CDR1 and CDR2 are SQVTM and ANQGSEA. The CDR3 is 13 amino acids.

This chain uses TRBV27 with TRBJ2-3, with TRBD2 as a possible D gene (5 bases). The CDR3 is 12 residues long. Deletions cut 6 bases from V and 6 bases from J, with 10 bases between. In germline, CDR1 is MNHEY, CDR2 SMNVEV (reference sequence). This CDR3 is CASRKLGDTQYF. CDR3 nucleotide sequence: TGTGCCAGCAGGAAACTAGGGGATACGCAGTATTTT.

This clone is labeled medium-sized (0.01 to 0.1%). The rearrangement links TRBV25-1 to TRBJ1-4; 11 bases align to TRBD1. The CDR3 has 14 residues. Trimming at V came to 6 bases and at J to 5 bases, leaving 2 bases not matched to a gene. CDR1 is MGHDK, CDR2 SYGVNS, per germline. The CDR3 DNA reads TGTGCCAGCAGGAGGACAGGGGGCAATGAAAAACTGTTTTTT. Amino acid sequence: CASRRTGGNEKLFF.

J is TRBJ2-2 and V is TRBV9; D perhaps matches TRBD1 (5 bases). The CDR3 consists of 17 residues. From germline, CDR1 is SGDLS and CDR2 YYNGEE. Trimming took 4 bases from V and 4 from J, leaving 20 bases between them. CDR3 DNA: TGTGCCAGCAGCCCGACGGCCCCAGGGCTCGGCACCGGGGAGCTGTTTTTT. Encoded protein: CASSPTAPGLGTGELFF.

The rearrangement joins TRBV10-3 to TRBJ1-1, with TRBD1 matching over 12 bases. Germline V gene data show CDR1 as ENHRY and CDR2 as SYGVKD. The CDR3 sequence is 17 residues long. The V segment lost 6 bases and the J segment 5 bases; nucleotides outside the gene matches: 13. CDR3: CAISEGQGASVRTEAFF. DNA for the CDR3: TGTGCCATCAGCGAGGGACAGGGGGCGTCTGTAAGAACTGAAGCTTTCTTT.

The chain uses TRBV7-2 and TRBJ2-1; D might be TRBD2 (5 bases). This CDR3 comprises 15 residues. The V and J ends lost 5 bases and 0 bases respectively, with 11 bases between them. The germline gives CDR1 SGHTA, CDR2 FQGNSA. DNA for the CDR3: TGTGCCAGCAGCCCCGGACTCGACTCCTACAATGAGCAGTTCTTC. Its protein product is CASSPGLDSYNEQFF.

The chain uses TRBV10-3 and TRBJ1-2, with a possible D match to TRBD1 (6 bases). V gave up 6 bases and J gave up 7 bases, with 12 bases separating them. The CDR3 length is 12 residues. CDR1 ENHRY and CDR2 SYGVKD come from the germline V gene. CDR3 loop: CAISHRESGYTF. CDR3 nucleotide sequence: TGTGCCATCAGCCACAGGGAGTCTGGCTACACCTTC.

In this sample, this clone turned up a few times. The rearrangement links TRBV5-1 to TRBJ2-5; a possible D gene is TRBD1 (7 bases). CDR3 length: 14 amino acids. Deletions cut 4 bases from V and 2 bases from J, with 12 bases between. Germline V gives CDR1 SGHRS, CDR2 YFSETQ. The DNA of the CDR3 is TGCGCCAGCAGCCCGCCAGGGGGGCAAGAGACCCAGTACTTC. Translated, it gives CASSPPGGQETQYF.

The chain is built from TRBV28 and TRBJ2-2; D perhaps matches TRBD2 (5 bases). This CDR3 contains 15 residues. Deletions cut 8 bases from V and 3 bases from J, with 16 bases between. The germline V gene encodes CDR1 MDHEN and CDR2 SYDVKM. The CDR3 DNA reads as TGTGCCAGCCGGGATTGGGGAAGAGACACCGGGGAGCTGTTTTTT. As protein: CASRDWGRDTGELFF.

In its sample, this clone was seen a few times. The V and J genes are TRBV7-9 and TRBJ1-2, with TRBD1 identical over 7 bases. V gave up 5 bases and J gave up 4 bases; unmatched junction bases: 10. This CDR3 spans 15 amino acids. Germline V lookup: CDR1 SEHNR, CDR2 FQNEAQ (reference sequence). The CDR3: CASSPPGTELYGYTF. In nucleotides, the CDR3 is TGTGCCAGCAGCCCTCCCGGGACAGAACTCTATGGCTACACCTTC.

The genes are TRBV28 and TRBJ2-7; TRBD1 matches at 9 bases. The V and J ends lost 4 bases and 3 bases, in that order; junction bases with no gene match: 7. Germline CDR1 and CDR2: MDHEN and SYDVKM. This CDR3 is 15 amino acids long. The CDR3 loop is CASSSPTGGFYEQYF. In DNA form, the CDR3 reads TGTGCCAGCAGTTCCCCAACAGGGGGCTTCTACGAGCAGTACTTC.

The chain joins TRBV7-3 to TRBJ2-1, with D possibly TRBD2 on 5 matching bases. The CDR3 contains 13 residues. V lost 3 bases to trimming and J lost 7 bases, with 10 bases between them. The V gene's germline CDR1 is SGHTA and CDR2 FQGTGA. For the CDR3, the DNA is TGTGCCAGCAGCTTTGGACTGGGGAATGAGCAGTTCTTC. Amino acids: CASSFGLGNEQFF.

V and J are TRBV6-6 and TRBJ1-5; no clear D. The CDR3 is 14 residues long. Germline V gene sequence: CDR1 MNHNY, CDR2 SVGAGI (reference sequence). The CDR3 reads CVTHSGVYNQPQHF. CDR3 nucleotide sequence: TGTGTCACCCACAGCGGGGTTTACAATCAGCCCCAGCATTTT.

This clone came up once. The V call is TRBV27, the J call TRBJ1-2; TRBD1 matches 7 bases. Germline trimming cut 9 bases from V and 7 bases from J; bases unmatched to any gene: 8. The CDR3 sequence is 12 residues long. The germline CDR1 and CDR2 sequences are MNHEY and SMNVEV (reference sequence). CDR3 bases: TGTGCCAGGGAGGACAGGTCGGGTGGCTACACCTTC. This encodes CAREDRSGGYTF.